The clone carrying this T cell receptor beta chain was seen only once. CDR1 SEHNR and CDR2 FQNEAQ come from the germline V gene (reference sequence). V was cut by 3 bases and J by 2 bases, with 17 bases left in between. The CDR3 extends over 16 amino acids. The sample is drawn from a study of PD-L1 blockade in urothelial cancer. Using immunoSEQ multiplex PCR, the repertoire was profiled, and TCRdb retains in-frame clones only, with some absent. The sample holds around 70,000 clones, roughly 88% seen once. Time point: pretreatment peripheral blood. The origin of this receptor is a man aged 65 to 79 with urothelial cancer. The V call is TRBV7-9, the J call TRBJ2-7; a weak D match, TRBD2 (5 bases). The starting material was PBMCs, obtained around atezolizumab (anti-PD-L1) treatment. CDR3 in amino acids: CASSFNRASGTYEQYF. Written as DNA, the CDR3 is TGTGCCAGCAGCTTTAATCGTGCGAGCGGTACCTACGAGCAGTACTTC.